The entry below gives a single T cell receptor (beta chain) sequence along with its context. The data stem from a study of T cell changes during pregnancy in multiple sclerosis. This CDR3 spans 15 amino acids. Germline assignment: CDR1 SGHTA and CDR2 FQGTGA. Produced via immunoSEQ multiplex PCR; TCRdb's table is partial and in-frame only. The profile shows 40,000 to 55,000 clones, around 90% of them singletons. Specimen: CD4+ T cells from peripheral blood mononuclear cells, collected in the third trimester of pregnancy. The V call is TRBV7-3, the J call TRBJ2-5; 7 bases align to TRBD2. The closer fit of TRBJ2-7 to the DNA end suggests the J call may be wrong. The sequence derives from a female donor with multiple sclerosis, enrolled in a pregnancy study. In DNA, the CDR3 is TGTGCCAGCAGCCCTAGCGGAACTACATCCTACGAGCAGTACTTC. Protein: CASSPSGTTSYEQYF.